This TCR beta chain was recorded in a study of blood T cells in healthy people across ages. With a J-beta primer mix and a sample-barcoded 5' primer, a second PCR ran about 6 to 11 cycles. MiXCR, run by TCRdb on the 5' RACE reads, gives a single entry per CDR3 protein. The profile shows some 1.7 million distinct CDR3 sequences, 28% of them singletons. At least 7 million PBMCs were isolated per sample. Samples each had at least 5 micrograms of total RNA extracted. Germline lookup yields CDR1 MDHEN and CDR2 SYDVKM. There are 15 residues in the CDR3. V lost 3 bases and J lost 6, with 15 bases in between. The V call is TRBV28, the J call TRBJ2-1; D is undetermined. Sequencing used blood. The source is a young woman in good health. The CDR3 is CASSLKAEGLNEQFF. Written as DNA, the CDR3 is TGTGCCAGCAGTTTGAAGGCAGAAGGGCTCAATGAGCAGTTCTTC.